Listed below are T cell receptor beta chains from one sample, sequenced in a study of graft-versus-host responses after intestinal transplantation. Here immunoSEQ multiplex PCR was the method, and the copy in TCRdb shows in-frame clones only, minus some. The table records 80,000 to 90,000 clones, 80% to 95% of them present only once. Their antigens are not known. Sequenced here: unstimulated CD4+ T cells sorted from spleen or lymph node cells, sampled before intestinal transplant. The receptors derive from a human donor who received an intestinal transplant. Each CDR3 is given with its conserved first and last residue. D genes are given only for firm matches. Rows give clone size only sometimes, using once, few, many, or a class for an expanded clone.

V gene	J gene	D gene	clone size	CDR3 protein	CDR3 DNA
TRBV6-5	TRBJ2-4	-	once	CASSRGQAKNIQYF	TGTGCCAGCAGCCGAGGACAGGCCAAAAACATTCAGTACTTC
TRBV7-8	TRBJ2-1	-	-	CASSFSYNEQFF	TGTGCCAGCAGCTTCAGCTACAATGAGCAGTTCTTC
TRBV28	TRBJ1-6	-	-	CASSLYRYNSPLHF	TGTGCCAGCAGTTTGTACAGATATAATTCACCCCTCCACTTT
TRBV7-3	TRBJ1-1	-	-	CASSLNLETEAFF	TGTGCCAGCAGCTTAAATCTAGAAACTGAAGCTTTCTTT
TRBV5-4	TRBJ2-1	-	once	CASKIPGSYNEQFF	TGTGCCAGCAAAATCCCCGGATCCTACAATGAGCAGTTCTTC
TRBV7-3	TRBJ1-2	TRBD1	-	CASSHQGGYGYTF	TGTGCCAGCAGCCACCAGGGGGGTTATGGCTACACCTTC
TRBV18	TRBJ2-7	-	-	CASSPGTLTYEQYF	TGTGCCAGCTCTCCCGGGACCTTAACCTACGAGCAGTACTTC
TRBV5-8	TRBJ2-4	-	-	CASSSAGAVAKNIQYF	TGTGCCAGCAGCTCTGCGGGTGCCGTAGCCAAAAACATTCAGTACTTC
TRBV19	TRBJ2-1	TRBD2	-	CASSSGLADEQFF	TGTGCCAGTAGTTCGGGACTAGCGGATGAGCAGTTCTTC
TRBV5-1	TRBJ1-4	TRBD1	once	CASSLVGQGEKLFF	TGCGCCAGCAGCTTGGTGGGACAGGGCGAAAAACTGTTTTTT
TRBV6-5	TRBJ2-5	-	-	CASIYVSGYMGETQYF	TGTGCCAGCATTTATGTTAGCGGCTATATGGGAGAGACCCAGTACTTC
TRBV15	TRBJ2-1	-	-	CATSRGRSYNEQFF	TGTGCCACCTCGAGGGGACGGTCCTACAATGAGCAGTTCTTC
TRBV6-1	TRBJ1-1	-	-	CASTPNRVNTEAFF	TGTGCCAGCACCCCGAACAGGGTGAACACTGAAGCTTTCTTT
TRBV27	TRBJ1-6	-	-	CASTTRIGGEGDSPLHF	TGTGCCAGCACTACCCGGATCGGGGGAGAGGGGGATTCACCCCTCCACTTT
TRBV25-1	TRBJ2-3	-	-	CASSEDRAFPTDTQYF	TGTGCCAGCAGTGAAGACAGAGCGTTTCCCACAGATACGCAGTATTTT
TRBV4-2	TRBJ2-3	-	-	CASSQEAFRDTQYF	TGTGCCAGCAGCCAAGAAGCCTTCCGGGATACGCAGTATTTT
TRBV4-1	TRBJ2-3	TRBD2	-	CASSQESIAGGGTDTQYF	TGCGCCAGCAGCCAAGAATCAATAGCGGGAGGGGGCACAGATACGCAGTATTTT
TRBV7-3	TRBJ1-6	-	-	CASSLGGTEVVGNSPLHF	TGTGCCAGCAGCTTGGGTGGTACAGAAGTGGTGGGTAATTCACCCCTCCACTTT
TRBV11-2	TRBJ2-2	TRBD2	-	CASSPGLAVFTGELFF	TGTGCCAGCAGCCCCGGACTAGCGGTTTTCACCGGGGAGCTGTTTTTT
TRBV2	TRBJ1-6	TRBD1	-	CASSERSDRVSPLHF	TGTGCCAGCAGTGAAAGGTCCGACAGGGTTTCACCCCTCCACTTT
TRBV9	TRBJ2-2	-	-	CASSVDTGELFF	TGTGCCAGCAGCGTAGATACCGGGGAGCTGTTTTTT
TRBV6-5	TRBJ1-2	-	-	CASSPDRNYGYTF	TGTGCCAGCAGTCCCGACAGGAACTATGGCTACACCTTC
TRBV6-6	TRBJ1-4	-	-	CASSYSTLMGEKLFF	TGTGCCAGCAGTTACTCTACCCTAATGGGTGAAAAACTGTTTTTT
TRBV6-1	TRBJ1-3	-	-	CASSAGTRNTIYF	TGTGCCAGCAGTGCAGGTACGCGAAACACCATATATTTT
TRBV29-1	TRBJ2-5	TRBD2	-	CSVVGTSGRRHQETQYF	TGCAGCGTTGTAGGGACTAGCGGGAGGAGACACCAAGAGACCCAGTACTTC
TRBV7-9	TRBJ2-5	-	-	CASSSRILDSQETQYF	TGTGCCAGCAGCTCCCGAATTCTCGACAGCCAAGAGACCCAGTACTTC
TRBV19	TRBJ1-5	-	-	CAISEGWDQPQHF	TGTGCCATTAGCGAGGGGTGGGATCAGCCCCAGCATTTT
TRBV2	TRBJ1-1	-	-	CASSGAEWTTEAFF	TGTGCCAGCAGTGGGGCAGAGTGGACCACTGAAGCTTTCTTT
TRBV30	TRBJ2-7	TRBD1	-	CAWKKGQGFYEQYF	TGTGCCTGGAAGAAAGGACAGGGATTCTACGAGCAGTACTTC
TRBV10-3	TRBJ2-1	TRBD1	-	CAISEDRAYNEQFF	TGTGCCATCAGTGAGGACAGGGCTTACAATGAGCAGTTCTTC
TRBV6-5	TRBJ1-4	-	-	CASSYPAGHTEKLFF	TGTGCCAGCAGTTATCCAGCCGGACATACGGAAAAACTGTTTTTT
TRBV9	TRBJ1-2	-	-	CASSLGANNYGYTF	TGTGCCAGCAGCTTAGGGGCCAATAACTATGGCTACACCTTC
TRBV19	TRBJ1-1	-	-	CASRPGQTNTEAFF	TGTGCCAGTAGACCGGGACAAACGAACACTGAAGCTTTCTTT
TRBV5-4	TRBJ2-6	-	-	CASGPQWNGANVLTF	TGTGCCAGCGGCCCCCAGTGGAATGGGGCCAACGTCCTGACTTTC
TRBV5-6	TRBJ2-7	-	-	CASSLVEGASEQYF	TGTGCCAGCAGCTTGGTGGAGGGGGCAAGCGAGCAGTACTTC
TRBV7-2	TRBJ1-2	-	-	CASRQTGLEYGYTF	TGTGCCAGCAGACAAACAGGGTTGGAGTATGGCTACACCTTC
TRBV5-4	TRBJ1-1	TRBD1	-	CASSLIGRGLGTEAFF	TGTGCCAGCAGCTTGATTGGGAGGGGGCTAGGCACTGAAGCTTTCTTT
TRBV11-2	TRBJ2-7	-	-	CASSPLRDSYEQYF	TGTGCCAGCAGCCCCTTACGAGACTCCTACGAGCAGTACTTC
TRBV27	TRBJ2-2	TRBD2	-	CASSLSFRASGDTGELFF	TGTGCCAGCAGTTTATCATTTCGGGCTAGCGGTGACACCGGGGAGCTGTTTTTT
TRBV2	TRBJ2-5	TRBD1	-	CASWDRAKTQETQYF	TGTGCCAGCTGGGACAGGGCGAAAACTCAAGAGACCCAGTACTTC
TRBV6-1	TRBJ1-2	-	-	CASSSGQASNYGYTF	TGTGCCAGCAGCTCCGGCCAGGCATCTAACTATGGCTACACCTTC
TRBV5-4	TRBJ1-5	-	-	CASSFYGKNQPQHF	TGTGCCAGCAGCTTTTACGGCAAGAATCAGCCCCAGCATTTT
TRBV30	TRBJ1-4	-	-	CAWSRGRREKLFF	TGTGCCTGGAGTAGAGGACGACGGGAAAAACTGTTTTTT
TRBV9	TRBJ2-3	-	-	CASGTRSSGTDTQYF	TGTGCCAGCGGTACTCGGTCTAGCGGCACAGATACGCAGTATTTT
TRBV6-1	TRBJ1-1	-	-	CASSSGRLNTEAFF	TGTGCCAGCAGTTCGGGACGGCTGAACACTGAAGCTTTCTTT
TRBV28	TRBJ2-2	TRBD1	-	CASSPDRVRGGELFF	TGTGCCAGCAGTCCGGACAGGGTACGGGGCGGGGAGCTGTTTTTT
TRBV11-3	TRBJ2-4	TRBD1	-	CASSLRQGNIQYF	TGTGCCAGCAGCTTACGACAGGGGAACATTCAGTACTTC
TRBV5-1	TRBJ2-7	TRBD1	-	CASSLGLRDRGREQYF	TGCGCCAGCAGCTTGGGACTCCGGGACAGGGGGCGCGAGCAGTACTTC
TRBV20-1	TRBJ1-1	TRBD1	-	CRAGGGEAFF	TGCAGGGCAGGGGGCGGTGAAGCTTTCTTT
TRBV6-5	TRBJ1-6	TRBD1	-	CASSYSTGGSPLHF	TGTGCCAGCAGTTACTCCACAGGGGGTTCACCCCTCCACTTT
TRBV18	TRBJ1-1	-	once	CASSSGQWNTEAFF	TGTGCCAGCTCATCTGGACAGTGGAACACTGAAGCTTTCTTT
TRBV9	TRBJ2-2	TRBD2	-	CASSLSGTRGTGELFF	TGTGCCAGCAGCTTATCCGGGACTAGAGGCACCGGGGAGCTGTTTTTT
TRBV5-6	TRBJ2-1	-	-	CASSFSGYEQFF	TGTGCCAGCAGCTTCAGCGGTTATGAGCAGTTCTTC
TRBV28	TRBJ2-7	-	-	CASSLGTTYEQYF	TGTGCCAGCAGTTTAGGGACGACCTACGAGCAGTACTTC
TRBV6-1	TRBJ2-6	-	once	CASSEGLATGANVLTF	TGTGCCAGCAGTGAAGGTTTAGCCACTGGGGCCAACGTCCTGACTTTC